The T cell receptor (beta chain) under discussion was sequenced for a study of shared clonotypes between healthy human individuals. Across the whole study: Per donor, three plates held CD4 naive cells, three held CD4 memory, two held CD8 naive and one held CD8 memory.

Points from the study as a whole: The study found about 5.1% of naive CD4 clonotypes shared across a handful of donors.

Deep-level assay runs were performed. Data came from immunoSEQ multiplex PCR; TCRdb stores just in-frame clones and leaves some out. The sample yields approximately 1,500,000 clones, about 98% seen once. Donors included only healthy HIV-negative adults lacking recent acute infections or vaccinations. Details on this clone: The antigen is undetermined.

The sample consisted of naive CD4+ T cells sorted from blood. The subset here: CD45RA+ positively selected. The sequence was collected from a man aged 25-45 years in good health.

CDR3 protein: CASSAQGQVNTEAFF. The CDR3 nucleotides read TGTGCCAGTAGTGCCCAAGGACAGGTGAACACTGAAGCTTTCTTT. V is TRBV19 and J is TRBJ1-1; TRBD1 matches at 7 bases. The junction had 6 bases not matched to a gene; V was cut back by 5 bases and J by 0 bases. Germline V CDR1 and CDR2: LNHDA, SQIVND (reference sequence). The CDR3 totals 15 residues. Together with reference TRBV19 and TRBJ1-1, the CDR3 gives the full variable domain: DGGITQSPKYLFRKEGQNVTLSCEQNLNHDAMYWYRQDPGQGLRLIYYSQIVNDFQKGDIAEGYSVSREKKESFPLTVTSAQKNPTAFYLCASSAQGQVNTEAFFGQGTRLTVV.